What follows are 6 T cell receptor beta chains derived from one specimen sequenced in a study of cytomegalovirus exposure and HLA in healthy donors (dated by TCRdb to 2017 to 2019). Library preparation used the immunoSEQ multiplex PCR assay. The multiplex PCR relied on a mix of 60 forward primers for TCR Vbeta segments and 13 reverse primers for TCR Jbeta segments. TCRdb took over this immuneACCESS table, retaining in-frame rearrangements with V and J assigned. Such tables are incomplete; in checked studies, under half of the missing clones stem from an unresolved V gene, and the remainder is unexplained. The sample table contains 85,000 to 100,000 clones; only one count was recorded for more than 60% of them. Jointly, the top ten make up roughly 8.3% of the sample. The sequencing sample was made of PBMCs. All receptors derive from a human donor in good health.

This clone was observed a few times. This chain joins TRBV7-2 and TRBJ2-7, with 8 positions matching TRBD1. Germline V gene sequence: CDR1 SGHTA, CDR2 FQGNSA. V lost 2 bases and J lost 5; bases outside the gene matches: 5. The CDR3 spans 14 residues. CDR3: CASSLWTGLDEQYF. The DNA for the CDR3 is TGTGCCAGCAGCTTATGGACAGGGTTGGACGAGCAGTACTTC.

This clone was detected a few times. V usage is TRBV6-4 and J usage is TRBJ1-1; TRBD1 might be the D (5 bases). This CDR3 is 14 amino acids long. The germline CDR1 and CDR2 sequences are MRHNA and SNTAGT. V was trimmed by 5 bases and J by 4 bases, leaving 14 bases between them. The CDR3 is CASSPEGVRTEAFF. CDR3 bases: TGTGCCAGCAGTCCCGAAGGGGTGCGCACTGAAGCTTTCTTT.

The chain carries TRBV5-1 and TRBJ1-1; D unresolved. The CDR3 consists of 12 residues. V gave up 0 bases and J gave up 6 bases, with 6 bases separating them. CDR1 SGHRS and CDR2 YFSETQ come from the germline V gene. For the CDR3, the DNA is TGCGCCAGCAGCTTGGATTTAGCTGAAGCTTTCTTT. This encodes CASSLDLAEAFF. Combining the CDR3 with reference TRBV5-1 and TRBJ1-1 gives the whole variable domain KAGVTQTPRYLIKTRGQQVTLSCSPISGHRSVSWYQQTPGQGLQFLFEYFSETQRNKGNFPGRFSGRQFSNSRSEMNVSTLELGDSALYLCASSLDLAEAFFGQGTRLTVV.

The chain employs TRBV6-6 and TRBJ2-2; 9 bases line up with TRBD1. With 8 bases clipped from V and 3 bases from J, the junction kept 10 bases outside the gene matches. CDR1 and CDR2 (germline): MNHNY, SVGAGI (reference sequence). This CDR3 contains 16 residues. The CDR3 bases are TGTGCCAGCCTCACTCTTGACAGGGGGTACACCGGGGAGCTGTTTTTT. Amino acids: CASLTLDRGYTGELFF.

The chain links TRBV14 to TRBJ2-6; possibly TRBD1 for D (7 bases). V was shortened by 4 bases and J by 0 bases, with 13 bases between the two germline ends. In germline, CDR1 is SGHDN, CDR2 FVKESK. The CDR3 is made up of 17 amino acids. The CDR3 bases are TGTGCCAGCAGCCCCGGGACAGCGGGCTCTGGGGCCAACGTCCTGACTTTC. It specifies CASSPGTAGSGANVLTF.

The genes are TRBV29-1 and TRBJ1-2; TRBD1 matches at 10 bases. The germline V gene has CDR1 SQVTM and CDR2 ANQGSEA. The CDR3 runs to 16 residues. V trimming: 5 bases; J trimming: 1 base; junction bases outside the gene matches: 10. Here the CDR3 reads CSVWLGQGTFNYGYTF. The DNA of the CDR3 is TGCAGCGTTTGGCTGGGACAGGGGACCTTTAACTATGGCTACACCTTC.